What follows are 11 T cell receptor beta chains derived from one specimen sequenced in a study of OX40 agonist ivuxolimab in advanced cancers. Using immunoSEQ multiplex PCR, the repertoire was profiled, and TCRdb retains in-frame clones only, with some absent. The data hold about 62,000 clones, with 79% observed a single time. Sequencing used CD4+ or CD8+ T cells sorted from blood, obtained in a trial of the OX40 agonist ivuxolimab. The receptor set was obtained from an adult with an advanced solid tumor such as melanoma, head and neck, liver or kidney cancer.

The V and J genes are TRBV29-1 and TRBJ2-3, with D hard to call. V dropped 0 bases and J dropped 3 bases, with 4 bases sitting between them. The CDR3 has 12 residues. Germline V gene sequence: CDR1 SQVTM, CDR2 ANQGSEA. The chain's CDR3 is CSVEDVTDTQYF. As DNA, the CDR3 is TGCAGCGTTGAAGATGTTACAGATACGCAGTATTTT.

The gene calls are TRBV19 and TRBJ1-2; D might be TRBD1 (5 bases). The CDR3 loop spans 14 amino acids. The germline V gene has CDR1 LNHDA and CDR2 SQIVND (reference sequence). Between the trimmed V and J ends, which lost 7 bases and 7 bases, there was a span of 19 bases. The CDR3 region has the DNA TGTGCCAGTACCCGAGGGCAGGGTGGCTCTGGCTACACCTTC. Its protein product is CASTRGQGGSGYTF.

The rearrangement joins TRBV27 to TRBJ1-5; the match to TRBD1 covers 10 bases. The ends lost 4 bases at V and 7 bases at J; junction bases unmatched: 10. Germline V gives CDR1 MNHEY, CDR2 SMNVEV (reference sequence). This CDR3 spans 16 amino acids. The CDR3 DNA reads TGTGCCAGCAGTTCATCCGGGACAGGGGCAGGACAGCCCCAGCATTTT. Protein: CASSSSGTGAGQPQHF.

CDR3 sequence: CASSIPGGGSNQPQHF. CDR3 bases: TGTGCCAGTAGTATTCCCGGGGGCGGGAGCAATCAGCCCCAGCATTTT. The chain recombines TRBV19 with TRBJ1-5; possible D gene TRBD1, 6 bases. This CDR3 has 16 residues. V dropped 3 bases and J dropped 1 base, with 13 bases sitting between them. Germline V gene data show CDR1 as LNHDA and CDR2 as SQIVND (reference sequence).

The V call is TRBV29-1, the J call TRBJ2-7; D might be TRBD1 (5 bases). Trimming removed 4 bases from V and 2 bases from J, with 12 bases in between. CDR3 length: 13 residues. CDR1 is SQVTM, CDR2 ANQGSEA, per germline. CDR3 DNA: TGCAGCGTTGTTGCAGGGCTCACCTACGAGCAGTACTTC. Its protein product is CSVVAGLTYEQYF.

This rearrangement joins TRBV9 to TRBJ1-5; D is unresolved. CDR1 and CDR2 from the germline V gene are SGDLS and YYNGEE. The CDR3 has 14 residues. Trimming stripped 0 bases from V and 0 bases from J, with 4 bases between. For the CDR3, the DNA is TGTGCCAGCAGCGTAGGACATAGCAATCAGCCCCAGCATTTT. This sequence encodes CASSVGHSNQPQHF.

CDR3 protein: CASSGLQGLHTEAFF. CDR3 sequence (DNA): TGTGCCAGCAGTGGGTTACAGGGGCTACACACTGAAGCTTTCTTT. The J gene is TRBJ1-1, the V gene TRBV28, with 7 positions matching TRBD1. Trimming at V came to 5 bases and at J to 3 bases, leaving 9 bases not matched to a gene. Germline-derived CDR1 and CDR2 are MDHEN and SYDVKM. The CDR3 is 15 residues long.

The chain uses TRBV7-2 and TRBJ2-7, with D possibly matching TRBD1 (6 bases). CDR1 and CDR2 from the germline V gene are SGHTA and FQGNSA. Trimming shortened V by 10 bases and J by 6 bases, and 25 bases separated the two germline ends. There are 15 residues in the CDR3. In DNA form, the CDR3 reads TGTGCCACGCACGCACAGGACAGACCTTTTTTCGAGCAGTACTTC. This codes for CATHAQDRPFFEQYF.

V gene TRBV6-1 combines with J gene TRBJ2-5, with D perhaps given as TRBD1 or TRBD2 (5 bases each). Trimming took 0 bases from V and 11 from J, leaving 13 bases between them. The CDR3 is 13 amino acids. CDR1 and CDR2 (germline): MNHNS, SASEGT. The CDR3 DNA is TGTGCCAGCAGTGAAGCGGGGACGGAAGAGCAGTACTTC. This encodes CASSEAGTEEQYF.

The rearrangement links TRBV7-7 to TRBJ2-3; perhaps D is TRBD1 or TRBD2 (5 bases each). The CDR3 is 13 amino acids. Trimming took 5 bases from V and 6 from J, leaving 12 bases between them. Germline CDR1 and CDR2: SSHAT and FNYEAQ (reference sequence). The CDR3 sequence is CASSPGTADTQYF. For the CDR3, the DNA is TGTGCCAGCAGCCCCGGGACCGCGGATACGCAGTATTTT.

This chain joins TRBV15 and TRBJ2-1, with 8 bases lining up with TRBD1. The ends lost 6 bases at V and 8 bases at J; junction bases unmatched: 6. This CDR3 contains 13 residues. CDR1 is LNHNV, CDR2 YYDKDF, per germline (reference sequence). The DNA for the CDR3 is TGTGCCACCAGACAGGGGGAAACCGATGAGCAGTTCTTC. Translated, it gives CATRQGETDEQFF.